These 13 T cell receptor beta chains originate from one sample sequenced in a study of Ad26.COV2.S vaccination and SARS-CoV-2 variants. Treatment specified: over 15 received Ad26.COV2.S at low or high dose, single or two shots; roughly five received placebo; per-sample allocation not given. Sampling happened 63 days after the first vaccine or placebo injection. This table comes from immunoSEQ multiplex PCR, and its TCRdb copy is limited to in-frame clones, with some not included. This table holds about 420,000 clones, approximately 90% found once. The specimen comprised peripheral blood, sampled in a trial of Ad26.COV2.S vaccine versus placebo. All receptors derive from a person between 18 and 65 years old who received the Ad26.COV2.S COVID-19 vaccine or a placebo.

The V call is TRBV19, the J call TRBJ2-1; D remains ambiguous. Trimming removed 5 bases from V and 0 bases from J, with 5 bases in between. The CDR3 contains 13 residues. In germline, CDR1 is LNHDA, CDR2 SQIVND (reference sequence). The CDR3 DNA sequence: TGTGCCAGTAGTTCAGCCTCCTACAATGAGCAGTTCTTC. Translation: CASSSASYNEQFF.

This sequence joins TRBV2 and TRBJ2-3; a possible D gene is TRBD2 (7 bases). Trimming shortened V by 1 base and J by 2 bases, and 10 bases separated the two germline ends. Germline V lookup: CDR1 SNHLY, CDR2 FYNNEI. CDR3 length equals 15 residues. CDR3 nucleotides: TGTGCCAGCAGTGAAGAGGCGGGGGCCACAGATACGCAGTATTTT. Its protein is CASSEEAGATDTQYF. The variable domain in full, completed from reference TRBV2 and TRBJ2-3, reads EPEVTQTPSHQVTQMGQEVILRCVPISNHLYFYWYRQILGQKVEFLVSFYNNEISEKSEIFDDQFSVERPDGSNFTLKIRSTKLEDSAMYFCASSEEAGATDTQYFGPGTRLTVL.

The chain couples TRBV6-5 to TRBJ2-5; no reliable D call. CDR1 and CDR2 from the germline V gene are MNHEY and SVGAGI. This CDR3 has 12 amino acids. CDR3 nucleotides: TGTGCAACAAAGTGGTACCAAGAGACCCAGTACTTC. Translated: CATKWYQETQYF.

V gene TRBV29-1 combines with J gene TRBJ1-1; the D is unclear. V was cut by 3 bases and J by 0 bases, with 11 bases left in between. Looked up from germline, CDR1 is SQVTM and CDR2 is ANQGSEA. The CDR3 consists of 14 residues. This CDR3 is CSVDVLLMNTEAFF. CDR3 DNA: TGCAGCGTTGATGTTCTGCTTATGAACACTGAAGCTTTCTTT. Looking up the rest from reference TRBV29-1 and TRBJ1-1 gives the full variable domain: SAVISQKPSRDICQRGTSLTIQCQVDSQVTMMFWYRQQPGQSLTLIATANQGSEATYESGFVIDKFPISRPNLTFSTLTVSNMSPEDSSIYLCSVDVLLMNTEAFFGQGTRLTVV.

The V call is TRBV10-3, the J call TRBJ1-3; 7 bases agree with TRBD1. Per the germline V gene, CDR1 is ENHRY and CDR2 is SYGVKD. The CDR3 consists of 13 residues. The ends lost 11 bases at V and 3 bases at J; junction bases unmatched: 7. The CDR3 sequence: CAYRGLGGNTIYF. The DNA for the CDR3 is TGTGCCTACAGGGGATTAGGTGGAAACACCATATATTTT.

This clone was seen once. The genes are TRBV6-1 and TRBJ2-7; D is unresolved. V was clipped by 1 base and J by 1 base, with 2 bases between them. The CDR3 length is 12 residues. Germline CDR1 is MNHNS and CDR2 is SASEGT. The CDR3 nucleotides read TGTGCCAGCAGTGAAGTGTCCTACGAGCAGTACTTC. This sequence encodes CASSEVSYEQYF.

The rearrangement uses TRBV4-2 and TRBJ1-1, with 7 positions matching TRBD1. V gave up 0 bases and J gave up 0 bases; unmatched junction bases: 7. There are 17 residues in the CDR3. The germline CDR1 and CDR2 sequences are LGHNA and YNFKEQ. Written as DNA, the CDR3 is TGTGCCAGCAGCCAAGATTTGAGAGGGGGCCTGAACACTGAAGCTTTCTTT. It yields the protein CASSQDLRGGLNTEAFF.

The chain links TRBV11-1 to TRBJ2-3, with TRBD1 matching over 10 bases. Germline V gene sequence: CDR1 SGHAT, CDR2 FQDESV (reference sequence). The V segment lost 5 bases and the J segment 3 bases; nucleotides outside the gene matches: 8. This CDR3 contains 16 residues. Here the CDR3 DNA reads TGTGCCAGCAGCCATCGGGACAGGGGAGGGACAGATACGCAGTATTTT. Encoded protein: CASSHRDRGGTDTQYF.

The V gene is TRBV5-1, the J gene TRBJ2-1; D call uncertain. Trimming removed 0 bases from V and 9 bases from J, with 16 bases in between. The germline CDR1 and CDR2 sequences are SGHRS and YFSETQ. This CDR3 is 15 amino acids long. The CDR3 region has the DNA TGCGCCAGCAGCTTGGCCTTAGGAGCCGCTGGTGAGCAGTTCTTC. Amino acid sequence: CASSLALGAAGEQFF. The complete variable domain, with remaining parts taken from reference TRBV5-1 and TRBJ2-1, reads KAGVTQTPRYLIKTRGQQVTLSCSPISGHRSVSWYQQTPGQGLQFLFEYFSETQRNKGNFPGRFSGRQFSNSRSEMNVSTLELGDSALYLCASSLALGAAGEQFFGPGTRLTVL.

This chain connects TRBV18 to TRBJ1-2, with D hard to call. Trimming removed 1 base at V and 8 bases at J, with 14 bases between. In germline, CDR1 is KGHSH, CDR2 LQKENI. CDR3 size: 14 residues. CDR3 residues: CASSPQADNPGYTF. The CDR3 bases are TGTGCCAGCTCACCACAGGCTGATAACCCGGGCTACACCTTC. The entire variable domain, with the rest obtained from reference TRBV18 and TRBJ1-2, is as follows: NAGVMQNPRHLVRRRGQEARLRCSPMKGHSHVYWYRQLPEEGLKFMVYLQKENIIDESGMPKERFSAEFPKEGPSILRIQQVVRGDSAAYFCASSPQADNPGYTFGSGTRLTVV.

The genes are TRBV18 and TRBJ2-1; 8 nucleotides match TRBD1. Germline V CDR1 and CDR2: KGHSH, LQKENI. The ends lost 0 bases at V and 6 bases at J; junction bases unmatched: 4. The CDR3 runs to 15 residues. The CDR3 reads CASSPPGTGTNEQFF. The DNA of the CDR3 is TGTGCCAGCTCACCACCCGGGACAGGCACCAATGAGCAGTTCTTC. The variable domain in full, with the rest retrieved from reference TRBV18 and TRBJ2-1, is NAGVMQNPRHLVRRRGQEARLRCSPMKGHSHVYWYRQLPEEGLKFMVYLQKENIIDESGMPKERFSAEFPKEGPSILRIQQVVRGDSAAYFCASSPPGTGTNEQFFGPGTRLTVL.

The chain is built from TRBV4-3 and TRBJ2-7; unclear D gene. Germline CDR1 and CDR2: LGHNA and YSLEER. The CDR3 loop spans 16 amino acids. V lost 4 bases and J lost 3, with 19 bases in between. CDR3 sequence: CASSPPMMGKDYEQYF. The CDR3 DNA follows: TGCGCCAGCAGCCCCCCAATGATGGGTAAGGACTACGAGCAGTACTTC.

The V gene is TRBV27, the J gene TRBJ2-7, with 11 bases that match TRBD1. V dropped 4 bases and J dropped 3; count of bases not matched to a gene: 8. CDR3 length: 16 amino acids. Germline CDR1 MNHEY, CDR2 SMNVEV (reference sequence). The CDR3 bases are TGTGCCAGCAGTTCGCCCGGACAGGGGGCTAACTACGAGCAGTACTTC. Translated, it gives CASSSPGQGANYEQYF.